The 10 T cell receptor beta chains given below trace back to one sample, sequenced in a study of blood T cell repertoires in COVID-19. Assay used: immunoSEQ multiplex PCR; TCRdb lists only in-frame clones, some missing. The table lists a few hundred thousand clones, roughly 82% of them singletons, with roughly an eighth in the top ten. The specimen sequenced was peripheral blood. Receptor source: a man aged 80 or over with acute or convalescent COVID-19.

The CDR3 region has the DNA TGTGCCATCAGTGCTTATACGGCGGTCTATAATTCACCCCTCCACTTT. Its protein product is CAISAYTAVYNSPLHF. The rearrangement uses TRBV10-3 and TRBJ1-6; D is unresolved. The V end lost 4 bases, the J end lost 3 bases, and 13 bases lay between the germline ends. The CDR3 totals 16 residues. Per the germline V gene, CDR1 is ENHRY and CDR2 is SYGVKD.

V is TRBV10-3 and J is TRBJ2-2; D possibly corresponds to TRBD2 (7 bases). The germline V and J ends were trimmed by 11 bases and 0 bases, with 22 bases remaining between them. CDR3 size: 17 residues. Germline V lookup: CDR1 ENHRY, CDR2 SYGVKD. The CDR3 is CAAGERPGGPNTGELFF. DNA for the CDR3: TGTGCCGCGGGGGAGAGGCCTGGGGGCCCGAACACCGGGGAGCTGTTTTTT.

This clone was detected a few times. The chain carries TRBV19 and TRBJ1-2, with 10 bases aligning to TRBD1. The germline gives CDR1 LNHDA, CDR2 SQIVND (reference sequence). The CDR3 sequence is 14 residues long. Trimming took 6 bases from V and 7 from J; bases not matched to a gene: 8. The CDR3 DNA is TGTGCCAGTAGCCTGACAGGGGGCAGAAGTGGCTACACCTTC. Residues: CASSLTGGRSGYTF.

The chain is built from TRBV18 and TRBJ2-7; 11 bases agree with TRBD1. J was trimmed by 5 bases and V by 5 bases; bases with no gene match: 2. This CDR3 is 13 amino acids long. CDR1 is KGHSH, CDR2 LQKENI, per germline. The CDR3 spells CASSRDRGNEQYF. CDR3 sequence (DNA): TGTGCCAGCTCAAGGGACAGGGGGAACGAGCAGTACTTC.

J is TRBJ2-1 and V is TRBV7-2, with D possibly matching TRBD2 (5 bases). The CDR3 spans 13 residues. Germline CDR1 SGHTA, CDR2 FQGNSA. Trimming pared 3 bases from V and 10 bases from J, leaving 13 bases between. The CDR3 is CASSLSGTWEQFF. For the CDR3, the DNA is TGTGCCAGCAGCTTGAGCGGTACGTGGGAGCAGTTCTTC. Full variable domain (outside the CDR3, taken from reference TRBV7-2 and TRBJ2-1): GAGVSQSPSNKVTEKGKDVELRCDPISGHTALYWYRQSLGQGLEFLIYFQGNSAPDKSGLPSDRFSAERTGGSVSTLTIQRTQQEDSAVYLCASSLSGTWEQFFGPGTRLTVL.

This chain joins TRBV5-6 and TRBJ1-5; weak D call: TRBD1 (6 bases). The germline CDR1 and CDR2 sequences are SGHDT and YYEEEE. This CDR3 has 14 residues. With 4 bases removed from V and 0 bases from J, the gap between germline ends came to 8 bases. CDR3 DNA sequence: TGTGCCAGCAGCCAACAGGGTAGCAATCAGCCCCAGCATTTT. Its translation: CASSQQGSNQPQHF.

There are a few counts of this clone. The chain couples TRBV27 to TRBJ1-5, with 7 positions matching TRBD1. The CDR3 extends over 15 amino acids. The V gene's germline CDR1 is MNHEY and CDR2 SMNVEV (reference sequence). V was clipped by 3 bases and J by 3 bases; unmatched bases: 5. CDR3 sequence: CASSLQGGPNQPQHF. The CDR3 DNA sequence: TGTGCCAGCAGTTTGCAGGGGGGACCCAATCAGCCCCAGCATTTT.

J is TRBJ2-4 and V is TRBV5-8; 7 bases agree with TRBD2. With V trimmed by 7 bases and J by 6 bases, 19 bases remained unmatched. There are 17 residues in the CDR3. The germline CDR1 and CDR2 sequences are SGHTS and YDEGEE. CDR3 DNA sequence: TGTGCCAGCCGATTGAGCGGGATGGGGCTATGGGGAAACATTCAGTACTTC. Amino acid sequence: CASRLSGMGLWGNIQYF.

This sequence joins TRBV28 and TRBJ2-5; D is undetermined. V was clipped by 3 bases and J by 5 bases, with 10 bases between them. Germline CDR1 MDHEN, CDR2 SYDVKM. This CDR3 has 13 residues. CDR3 sequence (DNA): TGTGCCAGCAGTTTGCCGGTCGGGGAGACCCAGTACTTC. Translating gives CASSLPVGETQYF.

V usage is TRBV3-1 (or the pseudogene TRBV3-2) and J usage is TRBJ1-1; possible D gene TRBD1, 5 bases. CDR3 length equals 13 residues. The V gene's germline CDR1 is LGHDT and CDR2 YNNKEL (reference sequence). V was clipped by 4 bases and J by 0 bases, with 6 bases between them. The CDR3, as DNA: TGTGCCAGCAGCCGACAGATGAACACTGAAGCTTTCTTT. It translates to CASSRQMNTEAFF.